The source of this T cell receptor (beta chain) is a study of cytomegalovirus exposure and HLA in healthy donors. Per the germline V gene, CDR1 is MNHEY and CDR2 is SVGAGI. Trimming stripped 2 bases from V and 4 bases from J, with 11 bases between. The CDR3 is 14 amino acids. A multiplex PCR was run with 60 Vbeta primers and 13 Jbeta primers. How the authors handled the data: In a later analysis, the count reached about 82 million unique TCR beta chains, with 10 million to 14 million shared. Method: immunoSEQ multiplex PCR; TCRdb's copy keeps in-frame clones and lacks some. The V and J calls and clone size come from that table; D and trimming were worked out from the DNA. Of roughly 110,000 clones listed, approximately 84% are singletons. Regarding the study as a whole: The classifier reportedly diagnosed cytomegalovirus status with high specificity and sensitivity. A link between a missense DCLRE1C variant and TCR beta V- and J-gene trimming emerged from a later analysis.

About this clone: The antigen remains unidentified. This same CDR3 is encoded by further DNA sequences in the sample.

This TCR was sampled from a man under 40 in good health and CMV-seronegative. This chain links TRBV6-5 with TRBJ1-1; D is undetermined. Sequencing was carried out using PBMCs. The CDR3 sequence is CASSYAGVATEAFF. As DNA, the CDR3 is TGTGCCAGCAGTTACGCCGGGGTGGCCACTGAAGCTTTCTTT.